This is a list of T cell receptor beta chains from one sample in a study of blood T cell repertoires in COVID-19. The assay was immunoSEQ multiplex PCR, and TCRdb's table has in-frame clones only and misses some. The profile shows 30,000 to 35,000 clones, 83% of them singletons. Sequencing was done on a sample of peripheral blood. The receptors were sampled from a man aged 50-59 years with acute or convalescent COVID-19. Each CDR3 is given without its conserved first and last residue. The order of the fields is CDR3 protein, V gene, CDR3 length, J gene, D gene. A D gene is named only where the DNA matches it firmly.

CDR3: ASSQANRGDEQY
V: TRBV4-1
length: 12
J: TRBJ2-7
D: TRBD1

CDR3: ASSFTRTHSYNEQF
V: TRBV27
length: 14
J: TRBJ2-1
D: -

CDR3: ASSIGRTFKGDTQY
V: TRBV19
length: 14
J: TRBJ2-3
D: TRBD2

CDR3: ASSPKGTGQSGDSTDTQY
V: TRBV27
length: 18
J: TRBJ2-3
D: -

CDR3: ATSDFREGPDTQY
V: TRBV24-1
length: 13
J: TRBJ2-3
D: TRBD2

CDR3: AWSQGTGGYYGYT
V: TRBV30
length: 13
J: TRBJ1-2
D: TRBD1

CDR3: ATSGWSSGRFYNEQF
V: TRBV24-1
length: 15
J: TRBJ2-1
D: TRBD2

CDR3: AISGDRGQTNEKLF
V: TRBV10-3
length: 14
J: TRBJ1-4
D: TRBD1

CDR3: ASSPIGTVMNTEAF
V: TRBV5-1
length: 14
J: TRBJ1-1
D: TRBD1

CDR3: ASSSRVEGNYGYT
V: TRBV5-1
length: 13
J: TRBJ1-2
D: -

CDR3: ASSSDRALRITEAF
V: TRBV6-6
length: 14
J: TRBJ1-1
D: TRBD1

CDR3: ASSLAWLAGAGDTQY
V: TRBV5-1
length: 15
J: TRBJ2-3
D: TRBD2

CDR3: ASSPPQGQPSQY
V: TRBV28
length: 12
J: TRBJ2-7
D: -

CDR3: ASSLQGGQGRYTGELF
V: TRBV28
length: 16
J: TRBJ2-2
D: TRBD1

CDR3: AISETGSIEVEPQH
V: TRBV10-3
length: 14
J: TRBJ1-5
D: -

CDR3: ASSSNSPLH
V: TRBV5-6
length: 9
J: TRBJ1-6
D: -

CDR3: ASSQESGGAGELF
V: TRBV4-2
length: 13
J: TRBJ2-2
D: TRBD2

CDR3: ASSEARTGEETQY
V: TRBV2
length: 13
J: TRBJ2-5
D: TRBD1

CDR3: ASSDVAGRGDTQY
V: TRBV6-1
length: 13
J: TRBJ2-3
D: -

CDR3: ASSQGASYPYEQY
V: TRBV4-1
length: 13
J: TRBJ2-7
D: -

CDR3: ASSDSGTRNQPQH
V: TRBV2
length: 13
J: TRBJ1-5
D: -

CDR3: ASSPGLSNEKLF
V: TRBV18
length: 12
J: TRBJ1-4
D: -

CDR3: ASSLGLAWGVTQY
V: TRBV13
length: 13
J: TRBJ2-5
D: -

CDR3: ASSEGPNRGWKLF
V: TRBV2
length: 13
J: TRBJ1-4
D: TRBD1

CDR3: ASSPQGGSRGYT
V: TRBV6-5
length: 12
J: TRBJ1-2
D: TRBD1

CDR3: ASSIVGRSNQPQH
V: TRBV19
length: 13
J: TRBJ1-5
D: -

CDR3: ASTAGAKETQY
V: TRBV5-4
length: 11
J: TRBJ2-5
D: TRBD2